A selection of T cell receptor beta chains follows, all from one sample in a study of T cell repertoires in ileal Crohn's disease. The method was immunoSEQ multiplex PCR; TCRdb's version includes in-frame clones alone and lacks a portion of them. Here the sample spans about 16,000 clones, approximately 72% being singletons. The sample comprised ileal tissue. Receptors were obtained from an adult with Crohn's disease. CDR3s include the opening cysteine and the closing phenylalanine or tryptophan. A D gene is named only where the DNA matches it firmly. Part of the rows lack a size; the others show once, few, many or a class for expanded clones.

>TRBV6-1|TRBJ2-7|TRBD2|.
CASSDYGRNDEQYF
TGTGCCAGCAGTGATTACGGGAGGAACGACGAGCAGTACTTC
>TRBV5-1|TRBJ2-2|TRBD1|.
CASSEGAPGELFF
TGCGCCAGCAGCGAGGGGGCGCCCGGGGAGCTGTTTTTT
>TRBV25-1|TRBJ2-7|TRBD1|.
CASSVRTGRTPRGYEQYF
TGTGCCAGCAGCGTCAGGACAGGCCGCACACCAAGGGGATACGAGCAGTACTTC
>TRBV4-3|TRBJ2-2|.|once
CASSPAATNTGELFF
TGCGCCAGCAGCCCTGCAGCGACTAACACCGGGGAGCTGTTTTTT
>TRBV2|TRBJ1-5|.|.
CASSGTGNQPQHF
TGTGCCAGCAGTGGGACAGGCAATCAGCCCCAGCATTTT
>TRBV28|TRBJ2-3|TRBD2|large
CASSSKREATDTQYF
TGTGCCAGCAGTTCTAAGCGGGAAGCAACAGATACGCAGTATTTT
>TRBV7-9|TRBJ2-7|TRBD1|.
CASSLRGQGYEQYF
TGTGCCAGCAGCTTAAGAGGACAGGGCTACGAGCAGTACTTC
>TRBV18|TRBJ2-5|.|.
CASHRTVQETQYF
TGTGCCAGCCACCGGACAGTCCAAGAGACCCAGTACTTC
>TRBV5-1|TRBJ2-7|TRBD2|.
CASSLGTSGYEQYF
TGCGCCAGCAGCTTGGGGACTAGCGGCTACGAGCAGTACTTC
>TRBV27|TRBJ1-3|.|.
CASSLRAGAGNTIYF
TGTGCCAGCAGTTTAAGGGCAGGGGCTGGAAACACCATATATTTT
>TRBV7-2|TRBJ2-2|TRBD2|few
CASSKRTSAAGELFF
TGTGCCAGCAGCAAGAGGACTAGCGCCGCCGGGGAGCTGTTTTTT
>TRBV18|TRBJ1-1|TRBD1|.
CASSPQGAGTEAFF
TGTGCCAGCTCTCCGCAGGGGGCTGGCACTGAAGCTTTCTTT
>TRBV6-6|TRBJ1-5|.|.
CASRKSLQPQHF
TGTGCCAGCAGAAAGAGTCTACAGCCCCAGCATTTT
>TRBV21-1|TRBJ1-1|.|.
CASISEYTGNTEAFF
TGTGCCAGCATCTCAGAATACACGGGGAACACTGAAGCTTTCTTT
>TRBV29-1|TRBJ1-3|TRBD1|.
CSVEGAGQGTSGNTIYF
TGCAGCGTTGAAGGTGCCGGACAGGGGACTTCTGGAAACACCATATATTTT
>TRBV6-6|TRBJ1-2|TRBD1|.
CASSSSRAGGGYTF
TGTGCCAGCAGTTCCTCAAGGGCAGGGGGTGGCTACACCTTC
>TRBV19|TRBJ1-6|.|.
CASSPLGGGANSPLHF
TGTGCCAGTAGTCCTTTGGGCGGGGGCGCGAATTCACCCCTCCACTTT
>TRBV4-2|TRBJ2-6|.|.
CASSQGRTGVANVLTF
TGTGCCAGCAGCCAAGGTCGCACCGGTGTGGCCAACGTCCTGACTTTC
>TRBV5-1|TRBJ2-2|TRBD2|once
CASSPGTSGPNTGELFF
TGCGCCAGCAGCCCCGGGACTAGCGGGCCAAACACCGGGGAGCTGTTTTTT
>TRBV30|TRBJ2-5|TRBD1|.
CAWSVRDRLQETQYF
TGTGCCTGGAGTGTCCGGGACAGACTCCAAGAGACCCAGTACTTC
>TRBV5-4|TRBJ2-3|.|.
CASSSTSPVADTQYF
TGTGCCAGCAGCTCGACTAGTCCCGTTGCAGATACGCAGTATTTT
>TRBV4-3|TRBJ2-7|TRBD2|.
CASSLGLAGDTTLSYEQYF
TGCGCCAGCAGCCTCGGACTAGCGGGAGACACAACCCTCTCCTACGAGCAGTACTTC
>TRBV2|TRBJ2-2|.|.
CASSELSTGELFF
TGTGCCAGCAGTGAACTTAGCACCGGGGAGCTGTTTTTT
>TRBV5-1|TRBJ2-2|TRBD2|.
CASSGLAGSNTGELFF
TGCGCCAGCAGCGGGCTAGCGGGATCGAACACCGGGGAGCTGTTTTTT
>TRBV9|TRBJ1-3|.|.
CASSVAEVNGNTIYF
TGTGCCAGCAGCGTAGCTGAGGTTAATGGAAACACCATATATTTT
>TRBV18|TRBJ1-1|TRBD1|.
CASSPKGQGIGNTEAFF
TGTGCCAGCTCACCAAAGGGACAGGGAATTGGCAACACTGAAGCTTTCTTT
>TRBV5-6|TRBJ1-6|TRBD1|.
CASSPRDRRSPLHF
TGTGCCAGCAGCCCCCGGGACAGACGGTCACCCCTCCACTTT
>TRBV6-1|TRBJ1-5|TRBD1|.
CASSDGQGYINQPQHF
TGTGCCAGCAGTGATGGACAGGGCTATATCAATCAGCCCCAGCATTTT
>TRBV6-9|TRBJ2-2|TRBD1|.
CASSYNRGQGRVGELFF
TGTGCCAGCAGTTATAACAGGGGACAGGGAAGAGTCGGGGAGCTGTTTTTT
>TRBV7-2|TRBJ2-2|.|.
CASSRWQGNTGELFF
TGTGCCAGCAGCCGTTGGCAGGGGAACACCGGGGAGCTGTTTTTT
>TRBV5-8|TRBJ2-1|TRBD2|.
CASSFSGSWNEQFF
TGTGCCAGCAGCTTTAGCGGGAGCTGGAATGAGCAGTTCTTC
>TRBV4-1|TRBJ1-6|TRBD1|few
CASSREGAYNSPLHF
TGCGCCAGCAGCCGCGAGGGGGCCTACAATTCACCCCTCCACTTT
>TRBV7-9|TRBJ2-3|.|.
CASSEGRGGMSSTDTQYF
TGTGCCAGCAGCGAAGGTCGCGGGGGCATGTCTAGCACAGATACGCAGTATTTT
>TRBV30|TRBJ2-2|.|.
CAWSLVYRSIGGPGELFF
TGTGCCTGGAGTCTGGTGTATAGGTCGATCGGGGGGCCCGGGGAGCTGTTTTTT
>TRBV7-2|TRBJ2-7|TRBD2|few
CASSLGGLVYEQYF
TGTGCCAGCAGCTTAGGGGGACTAGTCTACGAGCAGTACTTC
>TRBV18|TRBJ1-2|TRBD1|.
CASSPPGTGGQGYTF
TGTGCCAGCTCACCTCCTGGGACAGGGGGCCAAGGCTACACCTTC
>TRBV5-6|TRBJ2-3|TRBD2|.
CASSLGLVTDTQYF
TGTGCCAGCAGCTTAGGACTAGTCACAGATACGCAGTATTTT
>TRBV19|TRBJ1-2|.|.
CASRFWGGNGYTF
TGTGCCAGTCGTTTCTGGGGCGGGAACGGCTACACCTTC
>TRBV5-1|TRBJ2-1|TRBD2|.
CASSSTGLAGGYEQFF
TGCGCCAGCAGCTCGACGGGACTAGCGGGGGGTTATGAGCAGTTCTTC
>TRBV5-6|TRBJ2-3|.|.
CASSLGVADTQYF
TGTGCCAGCAGCTTGGGTGTCGCAGATACGCAGTATTTT
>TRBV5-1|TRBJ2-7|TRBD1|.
CASSLRTGQSDEQYF
TGCGCCAGCAGCCTAAGGACAGGTCAAAGTGACGAGCAGTACTTC
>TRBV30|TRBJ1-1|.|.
CATEPGGFTNTEAFF
TGTGCCACAGAACCAGGCGGGTTCACGAACACTGAAGCTTTCTTT
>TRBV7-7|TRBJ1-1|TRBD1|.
CASSLPPGQGALNTEAFF
TGTGCTAGCAGCTTACCCCCTGGACAGGGGGCTTTGAACACTGAAGCTTTCTTT
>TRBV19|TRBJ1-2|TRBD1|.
CASISQQGENTF
TGTGCCAGTATCTCCCAACAGGGGGAGAACACCTTC
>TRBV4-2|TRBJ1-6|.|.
CASRDSSYNSPLHF
TGTGCCAGCAGGGACAGCTCCTATAATTCACCCCTCCACTTT
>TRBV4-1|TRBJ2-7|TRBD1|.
CASSPPLTGVISEQYF
TGCGCCAGCAGCCCCCCGCTCACAGGGGTTATCTCCGAGCAGTACTTC
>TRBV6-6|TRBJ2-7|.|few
CASRGASTSEQYF
TGTGCCAGCAGGGGGGCCTCAACTAGCGAGCAGTACTTC
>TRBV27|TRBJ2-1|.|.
CASSFGRRTDNEQFF
TGTGCCAGCAGTTTTGGACGGAGGACCGACAATGAGCAGTTCTTC
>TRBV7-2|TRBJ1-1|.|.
CASSFGVYTEAFF
TGTGCCAGCAGCTTCGGGGTATACACTGAAGCTTTCTTT
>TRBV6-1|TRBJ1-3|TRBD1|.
CASMTGLGNTIYF
TGTGCCAGCATGACAGGGCTTGGAAACACCATATATTTT
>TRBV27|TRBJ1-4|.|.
CASSFVGGQKLFF
TGTGCCAGCAGTTTTGTGGGAGGCCAAAAACTGTTTTTT
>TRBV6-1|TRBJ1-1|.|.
CASKNMGHIAEAFF
TGTGCCAGCAAAAATATGGGACATATCGCTGAAGCTTTCTTT
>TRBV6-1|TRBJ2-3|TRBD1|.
CASSEQDRSTDTQYF
TGTGCCAGCAGTGAACAGGACAGGAGTACAGATACGCAGTATTTT